Listed below are T cell receptor beta chains from one sample, sequenced in a study of shared clonotypes between healthy human individuals. Data came from immunoSEQ multiplex PCR; TCRdb stores just in-frame clones and leaves some out. Here the sample spans 650,000 to 800,000 clones, 92% being singletons. Sequenced input: naive CD8+ T cells sorted from blood. These receptors were collected from a man aged 30-40 years in good health. The CDR3 runs from the conserved cysteine through the conserved F or W. The D gene is left open where the match is weak. Part of the rows lack a size; the others show once, few, many or a class for expanded clones.

J gene: TRBJ2-3; clone size: -; V gene: TRBV4-2; D gene: -; CDR3 protein: CASSYYEAESITDTQYF; CDR3 DNA: TGTGCCAGCAGCTACTATGAGGCAGAATCGATCACAGATACGCAGTATTTT
J gene: TRBJ2-1; clone size: -; V gene: TRBV15; D gene: -; CDR3 protein: CATSLALNSYNEQFF; CDR3 DNA: TGTGCCACCAGCCTGGCGCTGAACTCCTACAATGAGCAGTTCTTC
J gene: TRBJ2-7; clone size: few; V gene: TRBV7-9; D gene: -; CDR3 protein: CASSPLTYEQYF; CDR3 DNA: TGTGCCAGCAGCCCCCTCACTTACGAGCAGTACTTC
J gene: TRBJ2-7; clone size: -; V gene: TRBV19; D gene: -; CDR3 protein: CASSMDRGPYEQYF; CDR3 DNA: TGTGCCAGTAGTATGGACCGGGGCCCCTACGAGCAGTACTTC
J gene: TRBJ2-1; clone size: -; V gene: TRBV7-7; D gene: -; CDR3 protein: CASSTSTSRRFDEQFF; CDR3 DNA: TGTGCTAGCAGCACCTCAACGTCCAGGAGGTTCGATGAGCAGTTCTTC
J gene: TRBJ1-4; clone size: -; V gene: TRBV28; D gene: -; CDR3 protein: CATSFNEKLFF; CDR3 DNA: TGTGCCACGTCGTTTAATGAAAAACTGTTTTTT
J gene: TRBJ1-3; clone size: -; V gene: TRBV2; D gene: TRBD1; CDR3 protein: CASSERVIGTGVSGNTIYF; CDR3 DNA: TGTGCCAGCAGTGAGCGGGTGATCGGGACAGGGGTTTCTGGAAACACCATATATTTT
J gene: TRBJ2-1; clone size: -; V gene: TRBV28; D gene: TRBD2; CDR3 protein: CASSLPRLAASYNEQFF; CDR3 DNA: TGTGCCAGCAGTTTACCCCGACTAGCGGCCTCCTACAATGAGCAGTTCTTC
J gene: TRBJ1-1; clone size: -; V gene: TRBV27; D gene: -; CDR3 protein: CASSLMGTNTEAFF; CDR3 DNA: TGTGCCAGCAGTTTAATGGGGACAAACACTGAAGCTTTCTTT
J gene: TRBJ2-1; clone size: once; V gene: TRBV7-8; D gene: TRBD2; CDR3 protein: CASSSGGLAYNEQFF; CDR3 DNA: TGTGCCAGCAGCTCGGGGGGACTAGCTTATAATGAGCAGTTCTTC
J gene: TRBJ2-1; clone size: -; V gene: TRBV28; D gene: -; CDR3 protein: CAHQGVTYNEQFF; CDR3 DNA: TGTGCCCACCAGGGAGTAACCTACAATGAGCAGTTCTTC
J gene: TRBJ1-5; clone size: -; V gene: TRBV6-1; D gene: -; CDR3 protein: CASSEVLPQHF; CDR3 DNA: TGTGCCAGCAGTGAGGTTCTGCCCCAGCATTTT
J gene: TRBJ2-1; clone size: -; V gene: TRBV27; D gene: -; CDR3 protein: CASSLSMGEVRNEQFF; CDR3 DNA: TGTGCCAGCAGTTTAAGTATGGGGGAGGTTCGCAATGAGCAGTTCTTC
J gene: TRBJ2-7; clone size: few; V gene: TRBV27; D gene: TRBD1; CDR3 protein: CASSDRGPYEQYF; CDR3 DNA: TGTGCCAGCAGTGACAGGGGCCCCTACGAGCAGTACTTC
J gene: TRBJ2-5; clone size: -; V gene: TRBV7-9; D gene: -; CDR3 protein: CASSFPTGVRETQYF; CDR3 DNA: TGTGCCAGCAGCTTCCCTACCGGGGTACGGGAGACCCAGTACTTC
J gene: TRBJ2-3; clone size: once; V gene: TRBV19; D gene: -; CDR3 protein: CASTPGAATDTQYF; CDR3 DNA: TGTGCCAGTACGCCAGGGGCAGCGACAGATACGCAGTATTTT
J gene: TRBJ2-7; clone size: -; V gene: TRBV18; D gene: TRBD2; CDR3 protein: CASSPGRLALEQYF; CDR3 DNA: TGTGCCAGCTCACCCGGGAGACTAGCGCTCGAGCAGTACTTC
J gene: TRBJ1-5; clone size: few; V gene: TRBV19; D gene: TRBD1; CDR3 protein: CASRNDRGSVSPQHF; CDR3 DNA: TGTGCCAGTAGAAACGACAGGGGCAGCGTCAGCCCCCAGCATTTT
J gene: TRBJ2-1; clone size: -; V gene: TRBV7-9; D gene: -; CDR3 protein: CASSLGQEQFF; CDR3 DNA: TGTGCCAGCAGCTTAGGACAGGAGCAGTTCTTC
J gene: TRBJ2-1; clone size: -; V gene: TRBV15; D gene: -; CDR3 protein: CAATQGHAAENEQFF; CDR3 DNA: TGTGCCGCGACCCAAGGGCATGCTGCAGAAAATGAGCAGTTCTTC
J gene: TRBJ2-5; clone size: -; V gene: TRBV14; D gene: TRBD2; CDR3 protein: CASSRIGLAGGQETQYF; CDR3 DNA: TGTGCCAGCAGCCGTATAGGACTAGCGGGAGGTCAAGAGACCCAGTACTTC
J gene: TRBJ2-1; clone size: -; V gene: TRBV28; D gene: TRBD1; CDR3 protein: CASSSGQGVTNEQFF; CDR3 DNA: TGTGCCAGCAGTTCGGGACAGGGGGTAACGAATGAGCAGTTCTTC
J gene: TRBJ1-2; clone size: once; V gene: TRBV7-9; D gene: TRBD1; CDR3 protein: CASSLDGTEDYTF; CDR3 DNA: TGTGCCAGCAGCTTAGATGGGACAGAGGACTACACCTTC
J gene: TRBJ2-7; clone size: -; V gene: TRBV5-6; D gene: -; CDR3 protein: CASSLASGGKTYEQYF; CDR3 DNA: TGTGCCAGCAGCTTGGCAAGCGGAGGCAAGACCTACGAGCAGTACTTC
J gene: TRBJ2-1; clone size: -; V gene: TRBV11-2; D gene: -; CDR3 protein: CASRSWDQDYNEQFF; CDR3 DNA: TGTGCCAGCAGGAGCTGGGATCAAGACTACAATGAGCAGTTCTTC
J gene: TRBJ2-3; clone size: -; V gene: TRBV18; D gene: TRBD2; CDR3 protein: CASSGGLADTDTQYF; CDR3 DNA: TGTGCCAGCTCAGGGGGACTAGCGGACACAGATACGCAGTATTTT
J gene: TRBJ2-1; clone size: -; V gene: TRBV21-1; D gene: -; CDR3 protein: CASRWTSGNSPHSYNEQFF; CDR3 DNA: TGTGCCAGCAGGTGGACTAGCGGAAATAGCCCACACTCCTACAATGAGCAGTTCTTC
J gene: TRBJ2-7; clone size: -; V gene: TRBV19; D gene: TRBD2; CDR3 protein: CASSMGLAGVTEQYF; CDR3 DNA: TGTGCCAGTAGTATGGGACTAGCGGGAGTCACCGAGCAGTACTTC
J gene: TRBJ2-2; clone size: -; V gene: TRBV7-9; D gene: -; CDR3 protein: CASSSWGGPGDTGELFF; CDR3 DNA: TGTGCCAGCAGCTCTTGGGGAGGGCCAGGGGACACCGGGGAGCTGTTTTTT
J gene: TRBJ2-3; clone size: -; V gene: TRBV7-9; D gene: -; CDR3 protein: CASSGPKGGTDTQYF; CDR3 DNA: TGTGCCAGCAGCGGCCCTAAAGGAGGCACAGATACGCAGTATTTT
J gene: TRBJ2-3; clone size: -; V gene: TRBV19; D gene: TRBD2; CDR3 protein: CASSKLTSGYLTDTQYF; CDR3 DNA: TGTGCCAGTAGTAAATTGACTAGCGGATACCTCACAGATACGCAGTATTTT
J gene: TRBJ2-7; clone size: -; V gene: TRBV10-3; D gene: -; CDR3 protein: CASAGTGAYEQYF; CDR3 DNA: TGTGCCAGTGCCGGGACGGGAGCCTACGAGCAGTACTTC
J gene: TRBJ2-7; clone size: -; V gene: TRBV20-1; D gene: -; CDR3 protein: CSARTNEQYF; CDR3 DNA: TGCAGTGCTAGAACTAACGAGCAGTACTTC
J gene: TRBJ2-4; clone size: -; V gene: TRBV19; D gene: -; CDR3 protein: CASSEDREPLAKNIQYF; CDR3 DNA: TGTGCCAGTAGTGAGGACAGAGAGCCTTTGGCCAAAAACATTCAGTACTTC
J gene: TRBJ2-1; clone size: once; V gene: TRBV4-1; D gene: -; CDR3 protein: CASSPITTTYNEQFF; CDR3 DNA: TGCGCCAGCAGCCCAATTACAACGACCTACAATGAGCAGTTCTTC
J gene: TRBJ2-7; clone size: once; V gene: TRBV2; D gene: -; CDR3 protein: CASRKGLDTYEQYF; CDR3 DNA: TGTGCCAGCAGGAAGGGACTTGACACTTACGAGCAGTACTTC
J gene: TRBJ2-3; clone size: -; V gene: TRBV5-4; D gene: -; CDR3 protein: CASSYPDGSDTQYF; CDR3 DNA: TGTGCCAGCAGCTACCCGGACGGTTCAGATACGCAGTATTTT